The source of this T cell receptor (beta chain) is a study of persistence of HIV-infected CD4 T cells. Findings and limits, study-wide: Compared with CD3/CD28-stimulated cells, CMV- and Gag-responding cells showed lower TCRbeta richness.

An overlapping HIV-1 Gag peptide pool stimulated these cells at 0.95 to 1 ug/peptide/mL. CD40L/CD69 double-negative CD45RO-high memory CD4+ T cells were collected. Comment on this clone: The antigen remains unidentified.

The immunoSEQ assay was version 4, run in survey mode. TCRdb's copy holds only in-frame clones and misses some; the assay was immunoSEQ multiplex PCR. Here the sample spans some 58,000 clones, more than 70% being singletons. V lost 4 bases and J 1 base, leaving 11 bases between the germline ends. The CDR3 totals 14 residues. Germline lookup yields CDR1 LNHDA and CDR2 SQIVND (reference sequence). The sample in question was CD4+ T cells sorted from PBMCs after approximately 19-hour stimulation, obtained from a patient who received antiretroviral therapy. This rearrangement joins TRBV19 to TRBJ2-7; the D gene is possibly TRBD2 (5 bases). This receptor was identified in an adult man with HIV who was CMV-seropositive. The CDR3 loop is CASSTGSRSYEQYF. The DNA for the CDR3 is TGTGCCAGTAGTACGGGGTCCAGATCCTACGAGCAGTACTTC.